This TCR beta chain was identified during a study of cytomegalovirus exposure and HLA in healthy donors. Overall study context: The approximately 670 first-cohort repertoires shared a platform with the approximately 120 validation repertoires, as reported in a later analysis.

Germline V CDR1 and CDR2: SGHDN, FVKESK. The CDR3 spans 15 residues. The junction had 3 bases not matched to a gene; V was cut back by 5 bases and J by 2 bases. TCRdb's copy holds only in-frame clones and misses some; the assay was immunoSEQ multiplex PCR. The sample lists approximately 170,000 clones; 84% were seen once. The roughly 120-subject validation cohort, separate from the roughly 670-subject first cohort, included the donors. The J gene is TRBJ2-1, the V gene TRBV14, with 10 bases fitting TRBD2. The material sequenced was PBMCs. This clonotype was obtained from a man aged 25-45 years in good health and CMV-seropositive. CDR3 bases: TGTGCCAGCAGCGCGGGACTAGCGACCTACAATGAGCAGTTCTTC. Translation: CASSAGLATYNEQFF.